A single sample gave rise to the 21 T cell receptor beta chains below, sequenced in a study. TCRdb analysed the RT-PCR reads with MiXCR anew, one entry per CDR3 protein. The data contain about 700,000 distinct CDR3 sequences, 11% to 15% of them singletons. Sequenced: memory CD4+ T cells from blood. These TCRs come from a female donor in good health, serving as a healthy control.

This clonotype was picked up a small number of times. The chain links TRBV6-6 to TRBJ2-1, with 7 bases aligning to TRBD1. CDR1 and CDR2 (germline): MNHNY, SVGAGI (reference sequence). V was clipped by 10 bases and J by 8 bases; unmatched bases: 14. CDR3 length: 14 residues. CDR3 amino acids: CATVPTGDPHEQFF. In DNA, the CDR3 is TGTGCCACCGTACCCACAGGGGACCCCCATGAGCAGTTCTTC.

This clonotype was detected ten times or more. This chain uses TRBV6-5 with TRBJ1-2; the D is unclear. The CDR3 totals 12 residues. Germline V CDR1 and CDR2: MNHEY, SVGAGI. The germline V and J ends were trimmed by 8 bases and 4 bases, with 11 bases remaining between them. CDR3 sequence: CASVRYFYGYTF. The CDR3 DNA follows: TGTGCCAGCGTACGATACTTCTATGGCTACACCTTC.

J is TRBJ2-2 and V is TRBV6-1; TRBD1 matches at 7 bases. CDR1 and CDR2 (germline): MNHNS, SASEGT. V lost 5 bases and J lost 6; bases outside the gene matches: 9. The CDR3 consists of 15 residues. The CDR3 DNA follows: TGTGCCAGCAGTAATAGGGGGCTCGAGGCCGGGGAGCTGTTTTTT. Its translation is CASSNRGLEAGELFF.

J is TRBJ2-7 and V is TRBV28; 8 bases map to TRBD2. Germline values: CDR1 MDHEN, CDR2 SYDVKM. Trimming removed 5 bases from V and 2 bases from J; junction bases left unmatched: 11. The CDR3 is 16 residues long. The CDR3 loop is CASSLLDSGITYEQYF. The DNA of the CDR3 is TGTGCCAGCAGTCTACTAGATAGCGGGATAACCTACGAGCAGTACTTC.

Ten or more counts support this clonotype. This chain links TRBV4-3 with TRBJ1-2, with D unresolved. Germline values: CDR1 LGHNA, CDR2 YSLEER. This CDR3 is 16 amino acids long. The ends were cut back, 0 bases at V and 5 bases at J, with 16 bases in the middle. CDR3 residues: CASSQDYLPNPYGYTF. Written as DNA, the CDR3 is TGCGCCAGCAGCCAAGATTATCTCCCGAATCCATATGGCTACACCTTC.

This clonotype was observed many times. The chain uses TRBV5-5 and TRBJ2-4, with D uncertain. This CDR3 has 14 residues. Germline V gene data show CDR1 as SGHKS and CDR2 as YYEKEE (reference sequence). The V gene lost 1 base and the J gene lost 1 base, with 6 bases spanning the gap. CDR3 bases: TGTGCCAGCAGCTTGATATCGGCCAAAAACATTCAGTACTTC. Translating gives CASSLISAKNIQYF.

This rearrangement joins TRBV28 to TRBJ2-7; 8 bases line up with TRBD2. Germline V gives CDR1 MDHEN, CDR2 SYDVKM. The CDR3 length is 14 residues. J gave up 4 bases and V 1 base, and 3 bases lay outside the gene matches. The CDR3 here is CASSLFASGYEQYF. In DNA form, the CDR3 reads TGTGCCAGCAGTTTATTTGCTAGCGGGTACGAGCAGTACTTC.

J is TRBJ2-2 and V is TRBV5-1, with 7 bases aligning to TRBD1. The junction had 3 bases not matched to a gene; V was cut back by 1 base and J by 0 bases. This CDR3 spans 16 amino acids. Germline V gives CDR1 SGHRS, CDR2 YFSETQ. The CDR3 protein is CASSLSQGANTGELFF. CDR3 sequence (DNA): TGCGCCAGCAGCTTGTCCCAGGGGGCGAACACCGGGGAGCTGTTTTTT. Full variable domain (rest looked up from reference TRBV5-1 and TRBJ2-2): KAGVTQTPRYLIKTRGQQVTLSCSPISGHRSVSWYQQTPGQGLQFLFEYFSETQRNKGNFPGRFSGRQFSNSRSEMNVSTLELGDSALYLCASSLSQGANTGELFFGEGSRLTVL.

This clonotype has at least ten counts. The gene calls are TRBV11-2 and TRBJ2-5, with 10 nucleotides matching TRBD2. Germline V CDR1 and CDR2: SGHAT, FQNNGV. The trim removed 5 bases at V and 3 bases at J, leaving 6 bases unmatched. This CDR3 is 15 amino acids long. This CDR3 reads CASSLTGTSEETQYF. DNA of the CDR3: TGTGCCAGCAGCCTTACCGGGACTAGCGAAGAGACCCAGTACTTC.

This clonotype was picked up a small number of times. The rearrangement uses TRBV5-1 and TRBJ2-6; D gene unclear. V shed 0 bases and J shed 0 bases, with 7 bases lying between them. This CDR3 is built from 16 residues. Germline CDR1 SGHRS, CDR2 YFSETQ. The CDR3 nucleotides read TGCGCCAGCAGCTTGGCCATGGACTCTGGGGCCAACGTCCTGACTTTC. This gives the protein CASSLAMDSGANVLTF.

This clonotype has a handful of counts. The CDR3 loop is CASSSRGLRTDTQYF. The CDR3, as DNA: TGTGCCAGCAGTTCCAGGGGGTTGCGGACAGATACGCAGTATTTT. The chain recombines TRBV6-5 with TRBJ2-3; 7 bases align to TRBD1. CDR1 MNHEY and CDR2 SVGAGI come from the germline V gene. The CDR3 is 15 amino acids. With V trimmed by 4 bases and J by 3 bases, 7 bases remained unmatched.

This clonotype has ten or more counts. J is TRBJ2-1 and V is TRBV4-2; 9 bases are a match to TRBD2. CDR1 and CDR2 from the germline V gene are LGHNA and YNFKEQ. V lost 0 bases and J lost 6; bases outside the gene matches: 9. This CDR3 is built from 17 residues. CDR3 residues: CASSQDSGSGRINEQFF. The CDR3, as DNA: TGTGCCAGCAGCCAAGATTCAGGTAGCGGGAGAATCAATGAGCAGTTCTTC.

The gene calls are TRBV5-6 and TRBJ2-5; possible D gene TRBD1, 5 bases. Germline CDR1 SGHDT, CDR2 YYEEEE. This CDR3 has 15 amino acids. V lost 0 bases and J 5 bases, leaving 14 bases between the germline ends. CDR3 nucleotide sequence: TGTGCCAGCAGCTTGGTGGGCAGGGTAGCCGAGACCCAGTACTTC. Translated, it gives CASSLVGRVAETQYF.

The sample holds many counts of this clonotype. CDR3 protein: CASTRTYEQYF. The CDR3 nucleotides read TGTGCCAGTACGAGGACCTACGAGCAGTACTTC. This rearrangement joins TRBV6-4 to TRBJ2-7; D is uncertain. Germline V gene lookup returns CDR1 MRHNA and CDR2 SNTAGT. Trimming took off 9 bases at V and 2 bases at J, with 8 bases between the two ends. This CDR3 has 11 residues.

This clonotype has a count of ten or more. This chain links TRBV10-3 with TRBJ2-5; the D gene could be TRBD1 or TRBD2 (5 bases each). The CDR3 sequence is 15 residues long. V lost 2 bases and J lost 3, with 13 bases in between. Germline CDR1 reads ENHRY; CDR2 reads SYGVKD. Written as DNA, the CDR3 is TGTGCCATCAGTGAGAGAGCCGGGACCAAAGAGACCCAGTACTTC. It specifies CAISERAGTKETQYF.

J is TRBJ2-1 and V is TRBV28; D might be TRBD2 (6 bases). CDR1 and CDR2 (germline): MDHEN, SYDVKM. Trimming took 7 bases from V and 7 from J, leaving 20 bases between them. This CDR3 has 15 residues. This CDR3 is CASTITGDLKNEQFF. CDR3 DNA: TGTGCCAGCACCATTACGGGGGACCTCAAGAATGAGCAGTTCTTC.

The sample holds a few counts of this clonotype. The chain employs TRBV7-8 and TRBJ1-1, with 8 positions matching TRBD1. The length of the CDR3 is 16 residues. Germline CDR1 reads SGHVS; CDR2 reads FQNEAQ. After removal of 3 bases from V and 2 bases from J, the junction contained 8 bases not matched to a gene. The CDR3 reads CASSFIGQGRNTEAFF. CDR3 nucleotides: TGTGCCAGCAGCTTTATCGGACAGGGCCGAAACACTGAAGCTTTCTTT. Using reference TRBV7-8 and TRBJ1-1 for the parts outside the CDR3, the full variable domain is GAGVSQSPRYKVAKRGQDVALRCDPISGHVSLFWYQQALGQGPEFLTYFQNEAQLDKSGLPSDRFFAERPEGSVSTLKIQRTQQEDSAVYLCASSFIGQGRNTEAFFGQGTRLTVV.

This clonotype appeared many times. The chain's CDR3 is CASSQVDTYGYTF. The CDR3 bases are TGTGCCAGCAGCCAAGTGGACACCTATGGCTACACCTTC. The chain has TRBV4-2 and TRBJ1-2; D might be TRBD1 (5 bases). The CDR3 contains 13 residues. Deletions cut 1 base from V and 4 bases from J, with 7 bases between. Germline CDR1 is LGHNA and CDR2 is YNFKEQ.

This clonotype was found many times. The CDR3 loop is CSATSGSGTGELFF. CDR3 DNA: TGCAGTGCTACTAGCGGGAGTGGGACCGGGGAGCTGTTTTTT. The chain has TRBV20-1 and TRBJ2-2; 10 bases agree with TRBD2. V shed 4 bases and J 5 bases; nucleotides not matched to a gene: 4. This CDR3 spans 14 amino acids. The germline V gene encodes CDR1 DFQATT and CDR2 SNEGSKA (reference sequence).

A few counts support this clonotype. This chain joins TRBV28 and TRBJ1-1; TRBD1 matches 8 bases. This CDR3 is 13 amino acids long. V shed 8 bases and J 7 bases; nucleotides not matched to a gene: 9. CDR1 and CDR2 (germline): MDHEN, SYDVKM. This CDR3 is CASDQGAQNEAFF. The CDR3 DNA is TGTGCCAGCGACCAGGGGGCGCAGAATGAAGCTTTCTTT. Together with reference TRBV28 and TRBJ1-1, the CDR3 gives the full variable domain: DVKVTQSSRYLVKRTGEKVFLECVQDMDHENMFWYRQDPGLGLRLIYFSYDVKMKEKGDIPEGYSVSREKKERFSLILESASTNQTSMYLCASDQGAQNEAFFGQGTRLTVV.

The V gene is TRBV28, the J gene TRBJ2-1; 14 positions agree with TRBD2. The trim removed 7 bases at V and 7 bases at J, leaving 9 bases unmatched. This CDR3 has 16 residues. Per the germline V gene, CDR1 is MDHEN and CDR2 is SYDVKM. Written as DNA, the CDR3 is TGTGCCAGCAACCCTTCCGGACTAGCGGGAGGTAATGAGCAGTTCTTC. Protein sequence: CASNPSGLAGGNEQFF.